This T cell receptor (beta chain) was identified during a study of human T cells and chemical hapten exposure. Study summary: Each patch test put 0.01% DPC on the upper back, and results were read at 6 days.

Findings of the study overall: Donor immune responses may differ from healthy people's, since all donors had alopecia. TCRs at high frequency, those above 1 in 1000, did not change with DPC sensitization.

Time point specified: patch test 2, 6 weeks after DPC sensitization. Treatment: therapeutic diphenylcyclopropenone sensitization with weekly scalp DPC. As handled by the study authors: A typical sample had approximately 93,000 TCRs, with about 23,224 to 750,000 overall. TCRdb reprocessed the RACE reads with MiXCR, giving one entry per CDR3 protein. Clone size and V and J calls follow TCRdb, not the original study. The sample lists about 100,000 distinct CDR3 sequences, roughly 11% occurring once. The V gene lost 6 bases and the J gene lost 1 base, with 15 bases spanning the gap. Per germline, CDR1 SQVTM and CDR2 ANQGSEA. The CDR3 totals 14 residues. This clonotype was detected only a few times. Its antigen is as yet unknown.

This sequence originates from a woman aged 40 to 50 with alopecia areata. Some clones in this sample may be carry-over from other donors' samples. J is TRBJ1-1 and V is TRBV29-1; unclear D gene. The sequencing here drew on whole blood, taken in connection with sensitization to the hapten diphenylcyclopropenone (DPC). The CDR3 DNA follows: TGCAGCGTAGTTTATGCGGCCGGGAACACTGAAGCTTTCTTT. This sequence encodes CSVVYAAGNTEAFF.